This TCR beta chain was captured in a study of post-analysis software for immune sequencing data. Study summary: Disease trajectories encompassed relapsing-remitting, secondary progressive and progressive-relapsing multiple sclerosis.

Carried by the TCR beta cDNA libraries were unique molecular identifiers. About 460,000 cDNA molecules were obtained from around 1 to 9.1 million T cells. MiXCR was run by TCRdb on the PCR reads, yielding one entry per CDR3 protein. Seen here are about 820,000 distinct CDR3 sequences, approximately 57% observed once, and the top ten hold over 4%. Findings and limits, study-wide: Elevated frequency relative to controls characterized 4 or 5 TRBV segments in patients, TRBV5-6, TRBV5-1 and TRBV20-1 among them. F measure grouped same-batch samples tightly together. Those with multiple sclerosis, the patient group, showed significantly lower normalized Chao1 diversity than controls.

CDR1 and CDR2 (germline): DFQATT, SNEGSKA (reference sequence). The V and J ends lost 2 bases and 0 bases respectively, with 14 bases between them. This CDR3 is 15 amino acids long. Regarding this clonotype: The antigen is unknown.

Sequencing was carried out using blood. The receptor was derived from a girl under 18 with multiple sclerosis. The chain combines TRBV20-1 with TRBJ2-7; perhaps D is TRBD1 or TRBD2 (5 bases each). CDR3 region: CSARTGTGFSYEQYF. The CDR3 nucleotides are TGCAGTGCTAGAACCGGGACGGGGTTCTCCTACGAGCAGTACTTC.